Listed below are T cell receptor beta chains from one sample, sequenced in a study of OX40 agonist ivuxolimab in advanced cancers. The repertoire was sequenced with immunoSEQ multiplex PCR; TCRdb's copy has only in-frame clones and lacks some. The sample holds 60,000 to 75,000 clones, about 85% seen once. Source: CD4+ or CD8+ T cells sorted from blood, taken in a trial of the OX40 agonist ivuxolimab. These receptors all stem from an adult with an advanced solid tumor such as melanoma, head and neck, liver or kidney cancer. CDR3s include the opening cysteine and the closing phenylalanine or tryptophan. A D gene is named only where the DNA matches it firmly. For some rows the clone size is stated as once, few or many, or as a class when expanded; others skip it.

cdr3_aa	cdr3_nt	d_call	clone_size	j_call	v_call
CASSPPGTKEKLFF	TGTGCCAGTAGTCCACCCGGGACGAAAGAAAAACTGTTTTTT	.	.	TRBJ1-4	TRBV19
CASSDRASEAFF	TGTGCCAGCAGTGACAGGGCGTCTGAAGCTTTCTTT	.	.	TRBJ1-1	TRBV25-1
CASSTQGNTGELFF	TGTGCCAGCTCGACACAGGGGAACACCGGGGAGCTGTTTTTT	.	.	TRBJ2-2	TRBV18
CASGPQAGNEQYF	TGTGCCAGCGGACCGCAGGCTGGGAACGAGCAGTACTTC	.	.	TRBJ2-7	TRBV6-1
CASSADRATTEAFF	TGTGCCAGCAGTGCCGACAGGGCGACGACTGAAGCTTTCTTT	TRBD1	.	TRBJ1-1	TRBV6-4
CASSQEKGTVSPLHF	TGCGCCAGCAGCCAAGAAAAGGGGACGGTTTCACCCCTCCACTTT	.	once	TRBJ1-6	TRBV4-1
CASSLGGPNTEAFF	TGTGCCAGCAGCTTGGGGGGGCCGAACACTGAAGCTTTCTTT	.	.	TRBJ1-1	TRBV5-5
CASSQDGGQRSNEQFF	TGCGCCAGCAGCCAAGATGGGGGTCAGCGTTCCAATGAGCAGTTCTTC	.	.	TRBJ2-1	TRBV4-3
CASFTARERAFF	TGTGCCAGCTTTACGGCTAGGGAAAGAGCTTTCTTT	.	.	TRBJ1-1	TRBV7-2
CASSLPGLQGSYGYTF	TGCGCCAGCAGCCTCCCCGGACTCCAGGGGAGCTATGGCTACACCTTC	.	few	TRBJ1-2	TRBV5-1
CASTTPAYSGNTIYF	TGTGCCAGCACTACACCGGCCTACTCTGGAAACACCATATATTTT	.	.	TRBJ1-3	TRBV6-6
CASSYSGRRNTEAFF	TGTGCCAGCAGTTACTCGGGCAGGCGGAACACTGAAGCTTTCTTT	.	.	TRBJ1-1	TRBV6-5
CASPPPGGYTEAFF	TGTGCCAGCCCTCCCCCCGGGGGATACACTGAAGCTTTCTTT	.	.	TRBJ1-1	TRBV6-1
CASSEAGTGRNQPQHF	TGTGCCAGCAGTGAAGCAGGAACAGGGAGGAATCAGCCCCAGCATTTT	.	.	TRBJ1-5	TRBV6-1
CASSIDPPGTSGHNEQFF	TGTGCCAGTAGTATAGATCCTCCCGGAACTAGCGGACACAATGAGCAGTTCTTC	TRBD2	.	TRBJ2-1	TRBV19
CASSLRLGTDTQYF	TGTGCCAGCAGTCTACGACTAGGCACAGATACGCAGTATTTT	.	.	TRBJ2-3	TRBV6-6
CASSFRGTGAGYGYTF	TGTGCCAGCAGTTTCCGCGGGACAGGGGCGGGGTATGGCTACACCTTC	TRBD1	.	TRBJ1-2	TRBV6-5
CASSFPALDGYTF	TGCGCCAGCAGCTTCCCGGCCCTTGATGGCTACACCTTC	.	once	TRBJ1-2	TRBV5-1
CASSTGQTNYGYTF	TGTGCCAGTAGTACGGGACAGACTAACTATGGCTACACCTTC	TRBD1	.	TRBJ1-2	TRBV19
CASSSLAPGGAFF	TGTGCCAGCAGCTCCCTGGCCCCCGGAGGAGCTTTCTTT	.	.	TRBJ1-1	TRBV7-9
CASSFPSAAPTEQYF	TGTGCCAGCAGCTTCCCCTCCGCCGCACCAACCGAGCAGTACTTC	.	.	TRBJ2-7	TRBV11-2
CASSQSGPGARDRSYEQYF	TGCGCCAGCAGTCAATCGGGTCCGGGGGCTAGGGACAGGTCCTACGAGCAGTACTTC	TRBD1	.	TRBJ2-7	TRBV23-1
CASSPTGGTRSSGNTIYF	TGTGCCAGCTCACCCACAGGGGGGACGAGGAGCTCTGGAAACACCATATATTTT	TRBD1	.	TRBJ1-3	TRBV18
CASSNRAGGYGYTF	TGTGCCAGCAGCAATAGAGCCGGGGGCTATGGCTACACCTTC	.	.	TRBJ1-2	TRBV9
CASSLALALAGTRTDTQYF	TGTGCCAGCAGCTTAGCCCTAGCCCTAGCAGGGACGAGGACAGATACGCAGTATTTT	.	.	TRBJ2-3	TRBV7-8
CASRSTGTRLAFF	TGTGCCAGCAGATCTACCGGGACAAGGCTAGCTTTCTTT	.	.	TRBJ1-1	TRBV6-5
CASSSTEVGNTEAFF	TGCGCCAGCAGTTCAACAGAGGTGGGGAACACTGAAGCTTTCTTT	.	.	TRBJ1-1	TRBV10-1
CASKPPTDVVDEQFF	TGCGCCAGCAAGCCCCCTACGGACGTAGTGGATGAGCAGTTCTTC	.	.	TRBJ2-1	TRBV5-1
CASSLEGGQPQHF	TGCGCCAGCAGCTTGGAGGGGGGTCAGCCCCAGCATTTT	.	.	TRBJ1-5	TRBV5-1
CASSPQPTRGASYNEQFF	TGCGCCAGCAGCCCACAACCCACCCGGGGGGCTTCCTACAATGAGCAGTTCTTC	.	.	TRBJ2-1	TRBV4-1
CASSLVKNEQYF	TGTGCCAGCAGCTTGGTAAAAAACGAGCAGTACTTC	.	.	TRBJ2-7	TRBV5-4
CASSIGTDQETQYF	TGTGCCAGTAGTATCGGGACAGATCAAGAGACCCAGTACTTC	TRBD1	.	TRBJ2-5	TRBV19
CASSPGLASHEQYF	TGTGCCAGCAGCCCAGGACTAGCTTCCCACGAGCAGTACTTC	TRBD2	once	TRBJ2-7	TRBV6-6
CASSQVSSGNHEQFF	TGCGCCAGCAGCCAAGTGTCTAGCGGCAACCATGAGCAGTTCTTC	TRBD2	.	TRBJ2-1	TRBV4-3
CASTYRGEGPGKKLFF	TGTGCCAGTACTTACAGGGGGGAAGGGCCAGGGAAAAAACTGTTTTTT	TRBD1	once	TRBJ1-4	TRBV19
CASSGEGVAQETQYF	TGTGCCAGCTCTGGTGAGGGGGTAGCCCAAGAGACCCAGTACTTC	.	.	TRBJ2-5	TRBV11-3
CASKLGSYGYTF	TGTGCCAGCAAGCTCGGGAGCTATGGCTACACCTTC	.	.	TRBJ1-2	TRBV6-5
CASSQGENTEAFF	TGTGCCAGCTCACAGGGGGAAAACACTGAAGCTTTCTTT	.	.	TRBJ1-1	TRBV18
CASSVVNRADTQYF	TGTGCCAGCAGCGTAGTCAACCGGGCAGATACGCAGTATTTT	.	.	TRBJ2-3	TRBV9
CASSLVGTPNTEAFF	TGTGCCAGCAGCTTAGTAGGGACCCCGAACACTGAAGCTTTCTTT	.	.	TRBJ1-1	TRBV7-2
CASSQGGARAYEQYF	TGCGCCAGCAGCCAAGGGGGAGCCCGAGCCTACGAGCAGTACTTC	.	.	TRBJ2-7	TRBV4-1
CASSLGDNEQFF	TGTGCCAGCAGCTTAGGGGATAATGAGCAGTTCTTC	.	.	TRBJ2-1	TRBV11-2
CATSRARGGDQPQHF	TGTGCCACCAGCAGAGCCAGGGGAGGAGATCAGCCCCAGCATTTT	.	.	TRBJ1-5	TRBV15
CASSKRGQVDEKLFF	TGTGCCAGCAGCAAACGGGGACAGGTAGACGAAAAACTGTTTTTT	TRBD1	.	TRBJ1-4	TRBV11-2
CASSGPHNEKLFF	TGTGCCAGCAGTGGACCCCATAATGAAAAACTGTTTTTT	.	.	TRBJ1-4	TRBV6-5
CASTNTDTQYF	TGTGCCAGTACCAACACAGATACGCAGTATTTT	.	.	TRBJ2-3	TRBV19
CASSTTLGGQGGEKLFF	TGTGCCAGCTCGACCACTCTTGGTGGGCAGGGCGGTGAAAAACTGTTTTTT	.	.	TRBJ1-4	TRBV18
CASSSTVTGVSGANVLTF	TGTGCCAGCAGTTCGACGGTAACAGGGGTCTCTGGGGCCAACGTCCTGACTTTC	TRBD1	once	TRBJ2-6	TRBV27
CASSLQQGSGYTF	TGTGCCAGCAGCCTGCAACAGGGGAGTGGCTACACCTTC	TRBD1	.	TRBJ1-2	TRBV6-6
CASSSRGTAANYGYTF	TGTGCCAGCAGCAGCCGTGGGACTGCAGCTAACTATGGCTACACCTTC	.	.	TRBJ1-2	TRBV7-2
CASSLGDPRTEAFF	TGTGCCAGCAGTCTAGGGGACCCCAGGACTGAAGCTTTCTTT	.	once	TRBJ1-1	TRBV27
CAWKMDSFNTEAFF	TGTGCCTGGAAGATGGACTCTTTTAACACTGAAGCTTTCTTT	.	.	TRBJ1-1	TRBV30
CASRPAGGTNEKLFF	TGTGCCAGCAGGCCAGCGGGGGGAACTAATGAAAAACTGTTTTTT	.	.	TRBJ1-4	TRBV28